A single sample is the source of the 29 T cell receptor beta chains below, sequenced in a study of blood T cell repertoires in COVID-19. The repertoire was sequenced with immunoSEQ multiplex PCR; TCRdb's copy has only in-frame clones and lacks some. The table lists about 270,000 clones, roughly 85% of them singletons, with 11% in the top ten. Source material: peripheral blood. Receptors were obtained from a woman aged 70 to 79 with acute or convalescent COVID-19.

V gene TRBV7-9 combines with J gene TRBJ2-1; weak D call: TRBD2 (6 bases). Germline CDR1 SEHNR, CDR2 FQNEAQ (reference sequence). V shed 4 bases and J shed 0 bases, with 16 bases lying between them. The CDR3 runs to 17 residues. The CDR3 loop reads CASSSSRRGSSYNEQFF. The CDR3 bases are TGTGCCAGCAGCTCCAGTAGACGGGGGAGCTCCTACAATGAGCAGTTCTTC. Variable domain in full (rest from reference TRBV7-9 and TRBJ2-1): DTGVSQNPRHKITKRGQNVTFRCDPISEHNRLYWYRQTLGQGPEFLTYFQNEAQLEKSRLLSDRFSAERPKGSFSTLEIQRTEQGDSAMYLCASSSSRRGSSYNEQFFGPGTRLTVL.

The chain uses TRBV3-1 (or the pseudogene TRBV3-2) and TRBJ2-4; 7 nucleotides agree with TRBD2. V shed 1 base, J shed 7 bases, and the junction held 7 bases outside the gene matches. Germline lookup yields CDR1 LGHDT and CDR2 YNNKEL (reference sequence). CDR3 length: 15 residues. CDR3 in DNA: TGTGCCAGCAGCCAAGGGGGGGGACTAATTAACATTCAGTACTTC. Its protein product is CASSQGGGLINIQYF.

The DNA of the CDR3 is TGTGCCAGCAGTTACCGGGGGGCGTCGAGCACTGAAGCTTTCTTT. This encodes CASSYRGASSTEAFF. V usage is TRBV6-2 or TRBV6-3 and J usage is TRBJ1-1; a possible D gene is TRBD1 (6 bases). V lost 2 bases and J 4 bases, leaving 14 bases between the germline ends. Per the germline V gene, CDR1 is MNHEY and CDR2 is SVGEGT. The CDR3 is 15 amino acids.

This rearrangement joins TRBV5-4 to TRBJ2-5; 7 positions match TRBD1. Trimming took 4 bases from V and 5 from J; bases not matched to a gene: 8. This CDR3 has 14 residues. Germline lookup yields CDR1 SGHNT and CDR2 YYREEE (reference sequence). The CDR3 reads CASSADRARETQYF. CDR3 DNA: TGTGCCAGCAGCGCTGACAGGGCCAGGGAGACCCAGTACTTC.

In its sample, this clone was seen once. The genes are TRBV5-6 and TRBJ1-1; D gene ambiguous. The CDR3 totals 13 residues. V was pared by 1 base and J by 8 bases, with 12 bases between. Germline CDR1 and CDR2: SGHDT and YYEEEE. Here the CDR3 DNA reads TGTGCCAGCAGCTTGTTGGAGGTAAGAGAAGCTTTCTTT. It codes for CASSLLEVREAFF.

CDR3 protein: CASSPGTGRAMNTEAFF. CDR3 nucleotide sequence: TGCGCCAGCAGCCCTGGGACAGGGAGGGCTATGAACACTGAAGCTTTCTTT. This chain uses TRBV4-1 with TRBJ1-1, with TRBD1 identical over 9 bases. Germline-derived CDR1 and CDR2 are MGHRA and YSYEKL. The V and J ends lost 4 bases and 0 bases, in that order; junction bases with no gene match: 9. This CDR3 spans 17 amino acids.

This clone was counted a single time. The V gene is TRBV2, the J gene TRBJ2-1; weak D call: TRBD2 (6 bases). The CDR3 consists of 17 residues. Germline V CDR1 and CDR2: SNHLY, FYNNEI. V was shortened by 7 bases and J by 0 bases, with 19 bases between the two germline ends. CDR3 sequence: CASTESFVGSSYNEQFF. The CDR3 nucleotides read TGTGCCAGCACCGAGTCTTTTGTCGGGAGCTCCTACAATGAGCAGTTCTTC.

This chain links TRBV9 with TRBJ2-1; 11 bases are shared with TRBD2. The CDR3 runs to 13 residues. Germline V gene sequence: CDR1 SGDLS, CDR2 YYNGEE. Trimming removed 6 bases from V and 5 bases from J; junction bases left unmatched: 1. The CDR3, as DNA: TGTGCCAGCACTAGCGGGGGGAACAATGAGCAGTTCTTC. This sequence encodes CASTSGGNNEQFF.

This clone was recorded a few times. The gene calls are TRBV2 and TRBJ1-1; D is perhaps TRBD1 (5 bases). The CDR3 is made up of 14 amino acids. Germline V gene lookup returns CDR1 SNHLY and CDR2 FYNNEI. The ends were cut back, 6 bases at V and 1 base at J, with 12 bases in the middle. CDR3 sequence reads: CASRPREGNTEAFF. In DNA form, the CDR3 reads TGTGCCAGCAGGCCCAGGGAGGGGAACACTGAAGCTTTCTTT.

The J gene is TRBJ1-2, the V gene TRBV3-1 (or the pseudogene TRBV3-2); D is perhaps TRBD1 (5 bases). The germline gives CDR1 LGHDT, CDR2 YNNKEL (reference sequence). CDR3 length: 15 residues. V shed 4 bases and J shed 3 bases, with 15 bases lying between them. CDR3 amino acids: CASSPNLSGYYGYTF. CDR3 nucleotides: TGTGCCAGCAGCCCTAACCTTTCAGGGTACTATGGCTACACCTTC.

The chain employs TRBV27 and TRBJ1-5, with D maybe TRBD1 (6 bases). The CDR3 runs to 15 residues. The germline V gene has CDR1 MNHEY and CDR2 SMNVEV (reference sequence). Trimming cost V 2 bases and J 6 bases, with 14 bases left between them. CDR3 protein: CASSLRAGAFQPQHF. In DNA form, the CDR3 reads TGTGCCAGCAGTTTAAGGGCGGGGGCATTTCAGCCCCAGCATTTT.

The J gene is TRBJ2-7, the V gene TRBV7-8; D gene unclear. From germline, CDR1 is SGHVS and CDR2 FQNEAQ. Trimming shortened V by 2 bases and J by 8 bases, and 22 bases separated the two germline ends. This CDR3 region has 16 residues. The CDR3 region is CASSLQAVGLLRQQYF. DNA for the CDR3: TGTGCCAGCAGCTTACAGGCTGTGGGCCTCCTTCGACAGCAGTACTTC. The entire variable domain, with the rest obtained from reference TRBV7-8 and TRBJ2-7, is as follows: GAGVSQSPRYKVAKRGQDVALRCDPISGHVSLFWYQQALGQGPEFLTYFQNEAQLDKSGLPSDRFFAERPEGSVSTLKIQRTQQEDSAVYLCASSLQAVGLLRQQYFGPGTRLTVT.

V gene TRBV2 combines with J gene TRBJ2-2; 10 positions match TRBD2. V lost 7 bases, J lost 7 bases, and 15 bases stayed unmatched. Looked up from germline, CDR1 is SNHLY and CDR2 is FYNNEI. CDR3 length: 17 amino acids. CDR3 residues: CASTRSAGTSDGGELFF. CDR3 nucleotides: TGTGCCAGCACTAGATCTGCCGGGACTAGCGACGGCGGGGAGCTGTTTTTT.

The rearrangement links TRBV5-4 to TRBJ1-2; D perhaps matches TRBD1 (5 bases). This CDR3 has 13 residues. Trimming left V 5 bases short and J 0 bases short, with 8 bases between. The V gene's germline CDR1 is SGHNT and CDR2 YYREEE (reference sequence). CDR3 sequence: CASRLDTNYGYTF. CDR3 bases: TGTGCCAGCAGACTGGACACTAACTATGGCTACACCTTC.

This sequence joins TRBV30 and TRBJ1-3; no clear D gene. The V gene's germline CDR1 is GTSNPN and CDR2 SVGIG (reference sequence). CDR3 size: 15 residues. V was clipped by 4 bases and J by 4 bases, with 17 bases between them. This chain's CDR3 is CAWKEPWAGGNTIYF. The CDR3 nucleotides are TGTGCCTGGAAAGAACCTTGGGCGGGGGGAAACACCATATATTTT.

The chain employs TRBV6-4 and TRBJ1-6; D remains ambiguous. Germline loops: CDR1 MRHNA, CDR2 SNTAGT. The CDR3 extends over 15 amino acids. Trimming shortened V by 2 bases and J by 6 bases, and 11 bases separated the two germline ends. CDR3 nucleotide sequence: TGTGCCAGCAGTGACGACGGAGTGGGTAATTCACCCCTCCACTTT. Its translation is CASSDDGVGNSPLHF.

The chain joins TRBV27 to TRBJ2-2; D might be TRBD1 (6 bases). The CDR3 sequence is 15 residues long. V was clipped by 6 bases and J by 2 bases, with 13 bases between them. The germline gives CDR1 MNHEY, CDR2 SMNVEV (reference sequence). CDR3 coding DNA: TGTGCCAGCAGGGCCGGGACAACTAACACCGGGGAGCTGTTTTTT. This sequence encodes CASRAGTTNTGELFF.

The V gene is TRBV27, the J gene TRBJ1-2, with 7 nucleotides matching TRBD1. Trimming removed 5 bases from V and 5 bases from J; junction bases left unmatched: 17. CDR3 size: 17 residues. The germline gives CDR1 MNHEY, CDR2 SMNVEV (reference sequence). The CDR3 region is CASSPLGSRGDRYGYTF. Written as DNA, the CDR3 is TGTGCCAGCAGTCCGTTGGGCTCGCGAGGGGACAGATATGGCTACACCTTC.

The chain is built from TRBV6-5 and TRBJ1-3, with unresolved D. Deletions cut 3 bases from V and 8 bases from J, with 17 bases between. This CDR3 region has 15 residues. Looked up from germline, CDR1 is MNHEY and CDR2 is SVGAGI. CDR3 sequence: CASSYPTQMRDTIYF. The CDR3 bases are TGTGCCAGCAGTTATCCCACTCAGATGAGGGACACCATATATTTT.

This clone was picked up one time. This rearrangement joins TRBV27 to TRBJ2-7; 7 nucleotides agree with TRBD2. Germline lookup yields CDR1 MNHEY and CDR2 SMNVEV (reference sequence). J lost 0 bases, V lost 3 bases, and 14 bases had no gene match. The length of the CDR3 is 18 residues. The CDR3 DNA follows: TGTGCCAGCAGTTTCGGAGGGGCGGCCTGGGGGGGCTCCTACGAGCAGTACTTC. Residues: CASSFGGAAWGGSYEQYF.

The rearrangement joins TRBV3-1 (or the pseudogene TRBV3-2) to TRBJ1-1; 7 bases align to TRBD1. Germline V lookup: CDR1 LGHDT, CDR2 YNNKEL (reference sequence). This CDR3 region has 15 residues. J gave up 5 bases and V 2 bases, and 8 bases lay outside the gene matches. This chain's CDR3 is CASSQSQGLRTEAFF. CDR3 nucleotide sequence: TGTGCCAGCAGCCAATCACAGGGGCTTAGGACTGAAGCTTTCTTT.

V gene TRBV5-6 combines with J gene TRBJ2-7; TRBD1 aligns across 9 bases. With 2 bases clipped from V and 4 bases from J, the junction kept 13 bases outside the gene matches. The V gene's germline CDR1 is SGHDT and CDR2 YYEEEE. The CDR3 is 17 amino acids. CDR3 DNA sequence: TGTGCCAGCAGCTTCCTGGATGGAAGACAGGGGGTATACGAGCAGTACTTC. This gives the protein CASSFLDGRQGVYEQYF.

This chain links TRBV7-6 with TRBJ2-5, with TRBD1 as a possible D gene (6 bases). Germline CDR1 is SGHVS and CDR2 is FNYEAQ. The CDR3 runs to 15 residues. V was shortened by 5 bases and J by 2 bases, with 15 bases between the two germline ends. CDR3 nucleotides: TGTGCCAGCAGCATCCAGGACAGACTACAAGAGACCCAGTACTTC. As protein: CASSIQDRLQETQYF.

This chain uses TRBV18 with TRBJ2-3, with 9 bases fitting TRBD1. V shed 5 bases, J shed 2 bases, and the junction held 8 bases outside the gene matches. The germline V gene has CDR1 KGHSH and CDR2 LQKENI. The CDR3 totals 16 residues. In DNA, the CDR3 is TGTGCCAGCTCAGAGTACCGGGACAGGGCCACAGATACGCAGTATTTT. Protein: CASSEYRDRATDTQYF. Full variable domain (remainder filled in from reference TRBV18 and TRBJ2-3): NAGVMQNPRHLVRRRGQEARLRCSPMKGHSHVYWYRQLPEEGLKFMVYLQKENIIDESGMPKERFSAEFPKEGPSILRIQQVVRGDSAAYFCASSEYRDRATDTQYFGPGTRLTVL.

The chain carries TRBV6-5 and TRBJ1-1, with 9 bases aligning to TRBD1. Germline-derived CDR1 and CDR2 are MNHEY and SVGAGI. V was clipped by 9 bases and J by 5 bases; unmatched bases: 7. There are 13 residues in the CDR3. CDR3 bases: TGTGCCAGTAGCGGACAGGGGAGAACTGAAGCTTTCTTT. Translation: CASSGQGRTEAFF.

CDR3 coding DNA: TGTGCCAGCTCACCACCGGACAGCAAATATGGCTACACCTTC. Protein product: CASSPPDSKYGYTF. This chain uses TRBV18 with TRBJ1-2; weak D call: TRBD1 (6 bases). V was clipped by 0 bases and J by 5 bases, with 10 bases between them. Germline V gene sequence: CDR1 KGHSH, CDR2 LQKENI. This CDR3 region has 14 residues.

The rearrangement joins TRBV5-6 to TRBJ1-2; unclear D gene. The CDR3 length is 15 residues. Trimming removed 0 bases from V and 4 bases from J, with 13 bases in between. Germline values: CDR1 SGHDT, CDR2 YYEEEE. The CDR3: CASSLGHSFIYGYTF. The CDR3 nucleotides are TGTGCCAGCAGCTTGGGACACTCATTCATCTATGGCTACACCTTC.

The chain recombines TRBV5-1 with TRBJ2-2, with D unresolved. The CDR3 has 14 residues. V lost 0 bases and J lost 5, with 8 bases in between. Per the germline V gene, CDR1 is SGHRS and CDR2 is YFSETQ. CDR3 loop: CASSLGSETGELFF. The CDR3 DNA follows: TGCGCCAGCAGCTTGGGTTCCGAGACCGGGGAGCTGTTTTTT.

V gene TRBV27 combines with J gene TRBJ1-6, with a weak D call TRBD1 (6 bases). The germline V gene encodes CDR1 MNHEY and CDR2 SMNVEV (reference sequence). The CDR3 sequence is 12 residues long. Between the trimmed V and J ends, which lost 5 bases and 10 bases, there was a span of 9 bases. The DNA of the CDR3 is TGTGCCAGCAGTAGGGGGAACTCACCCCTCCACTTT. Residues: CASSRGNSPLHF.